The clone carrying this T cell receptor beta chain was seen just once. The antigen remains unidentified. These data belong to a study of T cell responses to AZD1222 COVID-19 vaccine. General study points: Clonal diversity was possibly underestimated; the donors were predominantly white British and more often female.

V dropped 0 bases and J dropped 6 bases, with 7 bases sitting between them. The CDR3 totals 12 residues. Germline assignment: CDR1 SGHDT and CDR2 YYEEEE. The repertoire was sequenced with immunoSEQ multiplex PCR; TCRdb's copy has only in-frame clones and lacks some. Here the sample spans approximately 150,000 clones, about 90% being singletons. The TCR was taken from an adult in good health. The input for sequencing was peripheral blood, taken on day 0 of AZD1222 vaccination. The J gene is TRBJ2-7, the V gene TRBV5-6; TRBD2 is a possible D gene (5 bases). CDR3 sequence reads: CASSLAGIEQYF. The CDR3 nucleotides read TGTGCCAGCAGCTTGGCCGGGATCGAGCAGTACTTC.